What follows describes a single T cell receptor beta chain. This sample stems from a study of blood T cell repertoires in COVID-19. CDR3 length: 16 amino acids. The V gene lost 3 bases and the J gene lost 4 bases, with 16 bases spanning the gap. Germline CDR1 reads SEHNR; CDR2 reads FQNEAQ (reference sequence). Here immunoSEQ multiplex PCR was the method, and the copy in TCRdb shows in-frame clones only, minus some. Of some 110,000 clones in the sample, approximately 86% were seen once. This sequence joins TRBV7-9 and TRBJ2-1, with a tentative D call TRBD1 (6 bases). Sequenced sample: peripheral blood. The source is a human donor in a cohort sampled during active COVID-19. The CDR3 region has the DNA TGTGCCAGCAGCTTCGAGCGGTCAGGGGTTTACAATGAGCAGTTCTTC. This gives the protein CASSFERSGVYNEQFF.